The clone carrying this TCR beta chain turned up a few times. The data derive from a study of identical twins. The germline gives CDR1 SGHRS, CDR2 YFSETQ. V lost 6 bases and J lost 1; bases outside the gene matches: 5. The CDR3 is made up of 15 amino acids. From the 5' RACE reads, TCRdb called clonotypes with MiXCR, one entry per CDR3 protein. The sample has approximately 490,000 distinct CDR3 sequences, about a fifth seen once; the top ten hold 0.4% to 0.6%. Another study also made use of these data, one on yellow fever vaccine responses in identical twins.

The sequencing input was CD4+ T cells sorted from blood. The sequence was collected from a woman aged 18-29 years in good health. V is TRBV5-1 and J is TRBJ2-3; 10 nucleotides align to TRBD2. CDR3 protein: CASNTGLAGTDTQYF. The CDR3 DNA follows: TGCGCCAGCAACACAGGACTAGCGGGCACAGATACGCAGTATTTT.